This TCR beta chain was captured in a study of shared clonotypes between healthy human individuals. Clones were sequenced by immunoSEQ multiplex PCR, and TCRdb holds only the in-frame ones, with some missing. The table shows around 530,000 clones, with about 80% occurring only once. V was clipped by 2 bases and J by 4 bases, with 8 bases between them. CDR1 and CDR2 from the germline V gene are SGHTA and FQGTGA. The CDR3 is 13 amino acids. The chain is built from TRBV7-3 and TRBJ2-5, with a weak D call TRBD1 (5 bases). The specimen was PBMCs. The sequence was collected from a woman between 35 and 50 years old in good health. Some clones in this sample may be carry-over from other donors' samples. The CDR3 spells CASSLDSRETQYF. CDR3 sequence (DNA): TGTGCCAGCAGCTTAGACAGCCGAGAGACCCAGTACTTC.